The T cell receptor beta chain described here comes from a study of T cell responses to AZD1222 COVID-19 vaccine. Findings and caveats of the study: Spike was spanned by vaccine-associated CD4 TCRs, which were dominant at 160-218 and 743-854. Spike-specific TCR depth and breadth grew after two AZD1222 doses.

A remark on this clone: Its matching antigen is unknown.

The CDR3 consists of 12 residues. Germline values: CDR1 MDHEN, CDR2 SYDVKM. V lost 6 bases to trimming and J lost 6 bases, with 11 bases between them. Profiling relied on immunoSEQ multiplex PCR, and the TCRdb table lists in-frame clones only, not all of them. The sample consists of about 180,000 clones, 94% of them appearing once. The chain employs TRBV28 and TRBJ1-1; D perhaps matches TRBD1 (6 bases). Sequencing was performed on peripheral blood, taken 28 days after the second AZD1222 dose. The clonotype comes from an adult who received the AZD1222 COVID-19 vaccine. This CDR3 is CASSLTGPEAFF. The DNA of the CDR3 is TGTGCCAGCAGCCTAACAGGGCCTGAAGCTTTCTTT.